The next 10 T cell receptor beta chains were all read from a single sample in a study of Ad26.COV2.S vaccination and SARS-CoV-2 variants. Treatment noted: some 20 received Ad26.COV2.S at low or high dose, single or two shots; 5 received placebo; per-sample allocation not given. Sampling happened 63 days after the first vaccine or placebo injection. Clones were sequenced by immunoSEQ multiplex PCR, and TCRdb holds only the in-frame ones, with some missing. The sample lists a few hundred thousand clones, 87% seen once, with under 4% in the top ten. The sample consisted of peripheral blood, taken in a trial of Ad26.COV2.S vaccine versus placebo. The receptor set was obtained from a person between 18 and 59 years old who received the Ad26.COV2.S COVID-19 vaccine or a placebo.

J is TRBJ2-3 and V is TRBV19; D not certain. Trimming shortened V by 1 base and J by 2 bases, and 4 bases separated the two germline ends. This CDR3 is 13 amino acids long. Germline CDR1 is LNHDA and CDR2 is SQIVND (reference sequence). CDR3 protein: CASSIGVTDTQYF. As DNA, the CDR3 is TGTGCCAGTAGTATAGGAGTCACAGATACGCAGTATTTT.

The genes are TRBV10-3 and TRBJ2-7; tentatively, D is TRBD1 (6 bases). This CDR3 is 12 amino acids long. Germline assignment: CDR1 ENHRY and CDR2 SYGVKD. Deletions cut 6 bases from V and 0 bases from J, with 6 bases between. CDR3 nucleotides: TGTGCCATCAGCAGGGGCTCCTACGAGCAGTACTTC. Protein product: CAISRGSYEQYF.

The V gene is TRBV7-7, the J gene TRBJ1-4, with TRBD1 identical over 7 bases. The germline gives CDR1 SSHAT, CDR2 FNYEAQ (reference sequence). J was trimmed by 3 bases and V by 5 bases; bases with no gene match: 18. The CDR3 is made up of 19 amino acids. The CDR3 DNA follows: TGTGCCAGCAGCCAAACTACCCAGATACAGGACAGGCCTAATGAAAAACTGTTTTTT. Its translation is CASSQTTQIQDRPNEKLFF.

The chain has TRBV9 and TRBJ2-3; 7 nucleotides agree with TRBD2. Germline V gene lookup returns CDR1 SGDLS and CDR2 YYNGEE. CDR3 length: 16 residues. Unmatched junction bases numbered 8, after V lost 4 bases and J lost 0 bases. The CDR3: CASSKGLTASTDTQYF. DNA of the CDR3: TGTGCCAGCAGCAAGGGACTAACCGCTAGCACAGATACGCAGTATTTT.

The V call is TRBV5-1, the J call TRBJ2-3; 11 positions match TRBD2. Per germline, CDR1 SGHRS and CDR2 YFSETQ. The CDR3 loop spans 18 amino acids. Losses at the gene ends were 2 bases for V and 0 bases for J; bases not matched to a gene: 8. The CDR3 DNA sequence: TGCGCCAGCAGCTTTCTAGCGGGGGGTTTTTCTAGCACAGATACGCAGTATTTT. It codes for CASSFLAGGFSSTDTQYF.

J is TRBJ2-3 and V is TRBV15; no clear D. CDR1 and CDR2 (germline): LNHNV, YYDKDF (reference sequence). The CDR3 contains 15 residues. V dropped 0 bases and J dropped 4 bases, with 11 bases sitting between them. CDR3 residues: CATSRDFDNPDTQYF. Written as DNA, the CDR3 is TGTGCCACCAGCAGAGATTTCGATAACCCAGATACGCAGTATTTT.

The chain has TRBV5-4 and TRBJ2-5; tentatively, D is TRBD2 (5 bases). The CDR3 runs 13 residues. Trimming left V 4 bases short and J 2 bases short, with 9 bases between. In germline, CDR1 is SGHNT, CDR2 YYREEE (reference sequence). The CDR3 DNA follows: TGTGCCAGCAGCCAGGACTCTCAAGAGACCCAGTACTTC. Translated: CASSQDSQETQYF.

The chain couples TRBV7-8 to TRBJ1-1, with D possibly matching TRBD1 (5 bases). The V gene lost 1 base and the J gene lost 0 bases, with 9 bases spanning the gap. CDR3 length: 15 amino acids. The germline gives CDR1 SGHVS, CDR2 FQNEAQ. CDR3 nucleotides: TGTGCCAGCAGCTTAGTTAAGGGACTGAACACTGAAGCTTTCTTT. Translated, it gives CASSLVKGLNTEAFF. The full variable domain, rest sourced from reference TRBV7-8 and TRBJ1-1, is GAGVSQSPRYKVAKRGQDVALRCDPISGHVSLFWYQQALGQGPEFLTYFQNEAQLDKSGLPSDRFFAERPEGSVSTLKIQRTQQEDSAVYLCASSLVKGLNTEAFFGQGTRLTVV.

The chain is built from TRBV5-1 and TRBJ1-1, with D unclear. CDR3 length: 13 amino acids. Trimming removed 1 base from V and 1 base from J, with 5 bases in between. Germline V gene sequence: CDR1 SGHRS, CDR2 YFSETQ. CDR3 coding DNA: TGCGCCAGCAGCTTGTCCCAGAACACTGAAGCTTTCTTT. Its protein is CASSLSQNTEAFF.

V and J are TRBV4-1 and TRBJ2-5; 7 bases are shared with TRBD1. J was trimmed by 0 bases and V by 1 base; bases with no gene match: 5. The CDR3 is 16 amino acids. From germline, CDR1 is MGHRA and CDR2 YSYEKL. For the CDR3, the DNA is TGCGCCAGCAGCCAAGGAGCAGGGGGAAACCAAGAGACCCAGTACTTC. As protein: CASSQGAGGNQETQYF.